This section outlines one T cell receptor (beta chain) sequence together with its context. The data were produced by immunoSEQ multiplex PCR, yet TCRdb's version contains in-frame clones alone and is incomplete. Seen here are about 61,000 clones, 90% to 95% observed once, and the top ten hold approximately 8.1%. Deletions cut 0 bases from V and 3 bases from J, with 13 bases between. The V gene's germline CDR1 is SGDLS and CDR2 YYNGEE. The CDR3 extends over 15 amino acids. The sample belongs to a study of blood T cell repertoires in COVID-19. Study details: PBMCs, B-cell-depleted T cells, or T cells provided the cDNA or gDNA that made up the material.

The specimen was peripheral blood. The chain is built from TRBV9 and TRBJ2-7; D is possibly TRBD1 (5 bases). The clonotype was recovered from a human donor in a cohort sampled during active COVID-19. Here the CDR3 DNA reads TGTGCCAGCAGCGTAGGTCAGGGAACCTACTACGAGCAGTACTTC. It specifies CASSVGQGTYYEQYF.